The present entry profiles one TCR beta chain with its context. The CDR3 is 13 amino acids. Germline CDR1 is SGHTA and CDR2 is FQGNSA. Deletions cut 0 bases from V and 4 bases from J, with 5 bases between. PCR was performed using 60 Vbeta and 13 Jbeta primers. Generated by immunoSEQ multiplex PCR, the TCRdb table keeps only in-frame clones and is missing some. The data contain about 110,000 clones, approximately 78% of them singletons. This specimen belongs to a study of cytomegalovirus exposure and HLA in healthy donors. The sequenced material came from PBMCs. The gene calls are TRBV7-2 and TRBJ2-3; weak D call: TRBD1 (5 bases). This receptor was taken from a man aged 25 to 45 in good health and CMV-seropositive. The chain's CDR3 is CASSLAGADTQYF. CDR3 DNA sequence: TGTGCCAGCAGCTTAGCAGGGGCAGATACGCAGTATTTT.